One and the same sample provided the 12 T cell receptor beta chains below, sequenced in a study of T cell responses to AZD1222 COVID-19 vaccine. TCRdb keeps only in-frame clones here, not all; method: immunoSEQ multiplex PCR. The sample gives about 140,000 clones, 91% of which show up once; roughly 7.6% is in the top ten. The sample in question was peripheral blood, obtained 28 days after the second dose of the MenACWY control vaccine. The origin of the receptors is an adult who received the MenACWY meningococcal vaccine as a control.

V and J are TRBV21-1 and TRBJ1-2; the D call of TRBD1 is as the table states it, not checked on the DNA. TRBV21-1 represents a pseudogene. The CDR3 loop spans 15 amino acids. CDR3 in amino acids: CASRDRVNPNYGYTF. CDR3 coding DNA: TGTGCCAGCCGGGACAGGGTAAATCCTAACTATGGCTACACCTTC.

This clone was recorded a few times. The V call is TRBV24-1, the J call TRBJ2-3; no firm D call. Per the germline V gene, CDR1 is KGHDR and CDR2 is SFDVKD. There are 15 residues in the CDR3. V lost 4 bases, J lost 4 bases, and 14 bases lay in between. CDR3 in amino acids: CATSEAPPSPDTQYF. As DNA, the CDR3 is TGTGCCACCAGTGAAGCTCCTCCCAGCCCAGATACGCAGTATTTT.

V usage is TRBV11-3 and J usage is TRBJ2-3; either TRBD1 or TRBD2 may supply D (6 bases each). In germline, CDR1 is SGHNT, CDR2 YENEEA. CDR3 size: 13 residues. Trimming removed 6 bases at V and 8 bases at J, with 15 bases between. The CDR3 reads CASSGGPAGTQYF. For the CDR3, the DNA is TGTGCCAGCAGTGGGGGGCCCGCAGGTACGCAGTATTTT.

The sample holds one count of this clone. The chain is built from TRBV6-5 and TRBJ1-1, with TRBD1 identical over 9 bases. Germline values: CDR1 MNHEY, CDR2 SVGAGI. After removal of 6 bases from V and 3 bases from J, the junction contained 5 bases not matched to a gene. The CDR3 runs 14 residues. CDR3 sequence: CASRRTGDHTEAFF. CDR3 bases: TGTGCCAGCAGGAGGACAGGGGACCACACTGAAGCTTTCTTT.

The CDR3, as DNA: TGTGCCAGCAGCCAACACCCCGACTACGTAGGCTACGAGCAGTACTTC. Amino acids: CASSQHPDYVGYEQYF. V is TRBV3-1 (or the pseudogene TRBV3-2) and J is TRBJ2-7, with a tentative D call TRBD2 (5 bases). Per the germline V gene, CDR1 is LGHDT and CDR2 is YNNKEL (reference sequence). There are 16 residues in the CDR3. Trimming removed 2 bases from V and 3 bases from J, with 17 bases in between.

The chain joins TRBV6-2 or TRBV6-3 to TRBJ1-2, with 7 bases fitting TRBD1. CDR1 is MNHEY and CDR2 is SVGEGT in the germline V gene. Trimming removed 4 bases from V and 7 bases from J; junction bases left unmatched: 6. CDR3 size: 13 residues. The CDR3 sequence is CASSWGQTSGYTF. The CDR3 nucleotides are TGTGCCAGCAGTTGGGGACAGACGAGTGGCTACACCTTC.

The CDR3 nucleotides are TGCGCCAGCAGCTTCGGGGGGGCTAGCACTGAAGCTTTCTTT. Translated: CASSFGGASTEAFF. The J gene is TRBJ1-1, the V gene TRBV5-1; a weak D match, TRBD1 (6 bases). CDR3 length equals 14 residues. The germline CDR1 and CDR2 sequences are SGHRS and YFSETQ. Trimming removed 2 bases from V and 4 bases from J, with 12 bases in between.

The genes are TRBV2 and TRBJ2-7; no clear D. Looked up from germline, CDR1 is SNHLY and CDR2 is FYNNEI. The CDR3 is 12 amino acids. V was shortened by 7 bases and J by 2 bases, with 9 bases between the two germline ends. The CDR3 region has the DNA TGTGCCAGCATGGGCGGACCCTACGAGCAGTACTTC. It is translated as CASMGGPYEQYF. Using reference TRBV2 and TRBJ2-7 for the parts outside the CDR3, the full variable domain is EPEVTQTPSHQVTQMGQEVILRCVPISNHLYFYWYRQILGQKVEFLVSFYNNEISEKSEIFDDQFSVERPDGSNFTLKIRSTKLEDSAMYFCASMGGPYEQYFGPGTRLTVT.

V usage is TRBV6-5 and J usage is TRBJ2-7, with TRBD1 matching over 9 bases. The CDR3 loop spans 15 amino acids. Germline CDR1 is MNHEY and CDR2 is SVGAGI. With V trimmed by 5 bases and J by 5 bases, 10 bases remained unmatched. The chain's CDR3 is CASSKGQGIGHEQYF. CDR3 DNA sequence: TGTGCCAGCAGTAAGGGACAGGGTATTGGGCACGAGCAGTACTTC.

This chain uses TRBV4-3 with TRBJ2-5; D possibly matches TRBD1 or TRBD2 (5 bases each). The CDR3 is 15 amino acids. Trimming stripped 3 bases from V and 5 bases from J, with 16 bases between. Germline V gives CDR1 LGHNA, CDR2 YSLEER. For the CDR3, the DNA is TGCGCCAGCAGCCATGATAGGGGACGCGGGGAGACCCAGTACTTC. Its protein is CASSHDRGRGETQYF.

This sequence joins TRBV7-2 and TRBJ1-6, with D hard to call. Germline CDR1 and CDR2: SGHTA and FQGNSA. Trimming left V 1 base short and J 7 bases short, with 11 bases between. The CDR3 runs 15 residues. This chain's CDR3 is CASSLGVFGNSPLHF. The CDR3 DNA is TGTGCCAGCAGCTTAGGGGTTTTCGGGAATTCACCCCTCCACTTT.

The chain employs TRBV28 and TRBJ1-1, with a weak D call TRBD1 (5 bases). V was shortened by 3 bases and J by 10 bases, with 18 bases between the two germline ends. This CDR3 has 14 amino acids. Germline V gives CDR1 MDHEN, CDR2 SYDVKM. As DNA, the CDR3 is TGTGCCAGCAGTTTCCCGGGGACCACACGGGGAGCTTTCTTT. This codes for CASSFPGTTRGAFF.